Each of the 13 T cell receptor beta chains below was sequenced from the same sample in a study of regulatory T cells in long-lasting Graves disease. Time point here: newly diagnosed GD, antithyroid drugs for less than 3 months. Isolated PBMC RNA provided the starting material for the TCR library. Through Arm-PCR of CDR3 regions and iRepertoire HTBI primers, TCR beta libraries were built. TCRdb fed the multiplex PCR reads into MiXCR, producing one record per CDR3 protein. The sample comprises some 560,000 distinct CDR3 sequences, 15% to 20% of which are singletons, and around 25% rests with the top ten. The same data also contributed to another study, on T cells in Graves' hyperthyroidism and ophthalmopathy.

Material: peripheral blood mononuclear cells (PBMCs), obtained at new diagnosis, from a patient treated with antithyroid drugs. Source of these receptors: a woman aged 35-65 years with Graves disease.

The rearrangement joins TRBV27 to TRBJ1-3, with 10 bases that match TRBD1. The junction had 3 bases not matched to a gene; V was cut back by 0 bases and J by 7 bases. Germline V lookup: CDR1 MNHEY, CDR2 SMNVEV (reference sequence). The CDR3 has 15 residues. The CDR3 nucleotides read TGTGCCAGCAGTTTATCTGGGACAGGGGCGAACACCATATATTTT. It encodes CASSLSGTGANTIYF.

This clonotype was seen a few times. The chain is built from TRBV27 and TRBJ1-1; D is unresolved. CDR3 size: 13 residues. Germline lookup yields CDR1 MNHEY and CDR2 SMNVEV (reference sequence). Trimming removed 0 bases at V and 4 bases at J, with 6 bases between. CDR3 protein: CASSLSEATEAFF. The CDR3 DNA follows: TGTGCCAGCAGTTTATCGGAGGCCACTGAAGCTTTCTTT.

This clonotype was seen a handful of times. The chain combines TRBV6-1 with TRBJ1-1; no reliable D call. Germline-derived CDR1 and CDR2 are MNHNS and SASEGT. Trimming removed 5 bases at V and 0 bases at J, with 10 bases between. This CDR3 comprises 14 residues. CDR3 region: CASSQIPMNTEAFF. The CDR3 DNA reads TGTGCCAGCAGTCAGATCCCCATGAACACTGAAGCTTTCTTT.

This clonotype was counted a few times. V gene TRBV20-1 combines with J gene TRBJ2-5; 8 nucleotides agree with TRBD2. This CDR3 is built from 15 residues. Looked up from germline, CDR1 is DFQATT and CDR2 is SNEGSKA (reference sequence). J lost 3 bases, V lost 0 bases, and 6 bases had no gene match. In DNA form, the CDR3 reads TGCAGTGCTAGAGAGGACGGGGGGGCTGAAGAGACCCAGTACTTC. As protein: CSAREDGGAEETQYF.

The chain joins TRBV6-2 or TRBV6-3 to TRBJ2-5, with D tentatively TRBD1 (5 bases). The CDR3 runs to 13 residues. Trimming cost V 8 bases and J 5 bases, with 15 bases left between them. Germline CDR1 and CDR2: MNHEY and SVGEGT. For the CDR3, the DNA is TGTGCCAGCCTTCAGGGTTTGATTGAGACCCAGTACTTC. This gives the protein CASLQGLIETQYF.

This clonotype showed up just a few times. V and J are TRBV2 and TRBJ2-5; TRBD1 agrees at 8 bases. This CDR3 has 15 residues. V shed 4 bases, J shed 4 bases, and the junction held 8 bases outside the gene matches. Germline values: CDR1 SNHLY, CDR2 FYNNEI. Here the CDR3 reads CASSGQGAFIETQYF. CDR3 in DNA: TGTGCCAGCAGTGGGCAGGGGGCGTTTATAGAGACCCAGTACTTC.

V gene TRBV20-1 combines with J gene TRBJ1-2; possibly TRBD1 for D (5 bases). The germline V gene has CDR1 DFQATT and CDR2 SNEGSKA (reference sequence). The V end was cut by 5 bases, the J end by 3 bases, with 25 bases between. The CDR3 runs 17 residues. CDR3 bases: TGCAGTGCTGAACTTGCAGGGACGCGCGAGTTTTACTATGGCTACACCTTC. It codes for CSAELAGTREFYYGYTF.

This clonotype occurred many times. The chain links TRBV3-1 to TRBJ2-5; D might be TRBD2 (6 bases). This CDR3 region has 15 residues. Germline CDR1 and CDR2: LGHDT and YNNKEL (reference sequence). The V end was cut by 0 bases, the J end by 2 bases, with 10 bases between. CDR3 region: CASSQDGTEQETQYF. CDR3 nucleotides: TGTGCCAGCAGCCAAGACGGGACTGAACAAGAGACCCAGTACTTC.

This clonotype was seen a single time. The chain is built from TRBV12-3 or TRBV12-4 and TRBJ1-4; 9 bases agree with TRBD1. CDR3 length equals 16 residues. Trimming at V came to 2 bases and at J to 4 bases, leaving 5 bases not matched to a gene. The CDR3: CASSLNTGGGNEKLFF. The CDR3, as DNA: TGTGCCAGCAGTTTAAATACAGGGGGCGGTAATGAAAAACTGTTTTTT.

The chain recombines TRBV2 with TRBJ1-5; D is unclear. The length of the CDR3 is 13 residues. Trimming removed 4 bases from V and 7 bases from J, with 11 bases in between. The germline V gene encodes CDR1 SNHLY and CDR2 FYNNEI. The CDR3, as DNA: TGTGCCAGCAGTGCTGAGCGCAGGCAGCCCCAGCATTTT. Translated: CASSAERRQPQHF.

This clonotype was detected many times. CDR3 residues: CASSLNQGQGEKLFF. The CDR3 DNA reads as TGTGCCAGCAGCCTGAACCAGGGACAGGGAGAAAAACTGTTTTTT. The chain carries TRBV6-1 and TRBJ1-4; TRBD1 agrees at 9 bases. This CDR3 spans 15 amino acids. Looked up from germline, CDR1 is MNHNS and CDR2 is SASEGT. V was pared by 6 bases and J by 8 bases, with 10 bases of the junction left unmatched.

The chain combines TRBV12-5 with TRBJ2-2; possible D gene TRBD2, 5 bases. This CDR3 region has 15 residues. Germline CDR1 is LGHNT and CDR2 is FRNRAP. Trimming removed 1 base from V and 4 bases from J, with 10 bases in between. In DNA, the CDR3 is TGTGCTAGTGGTTTGGGACTGGGAGCCACCGGGGAGCTGTTTTTT. Translation: CASGLGLGATGELFF. Based on the CDR3 plus reference TRBV12-5 and TRBJ2-2, the full variable domain is DARVTQTPRHKVTEMGQEVTMRCQPILGHNTVFWYRQTMMQGLELLAYFRNRAPLDDSGMPKDRFSAEMPDATLATLKIQPSEPRDSAVYFCASGLGLGATGELFFGEGSRLTVL.

V is TRBV7-2 and J is TRBJ1-3, with D maybe TRBD1 (5 bases). Trimming left V 1 base short and J 2 bases short, with 9 bases between. Germline V lookup: CDR1 SGHTA, CDR2 FQGNSA. The CDR3 length is 15 residues. CDR3 nucleotide sequence: TGTGCCAGCAGCTTAGGTTGGGGGACTGGAAACACCATATATTTT. It translates to CASSLGWGTGNTIYF.